This is a list of T cell receptor beta chains from one sample in a study of blood T cell repertoires in COVID-19. Data came from immunoSEQ multiplex PCR; TCRdb stores just in-frame clones and leaves some out. Here the sample spans around 310,000 clones, 85% to 90% being singletons. The sequenced sample was PBMCs or T cells enriched from blood (not recorded which). The receptor source for this set is a woman aged 25 to 45 who had recovered from COVID-19. Each CDR3 is given with its conserved first and last residue. Fields, in order: D gene, J gene, V gene, clone size, CDR3 protein, CDR3 DNA. The D gene is left open where the match is weak. A clone size is listed for some rows: how often the clone was seen (once, few, many), or a class if it is expanded.

.	TRBJ2-7	TRBV29-1	.	CSVVEYEQYF	TGCAGCGTTGTTGAGTACGAGCAGTACTTC
.	TRBJ2-7	TRBV4-2	.	CASSQGSRVSSYEQYF	TGTGCCAGCAGCCAAGGGTCACGGGTATCCTCCTACGAGCAATACTTC
.	TRBJ2-5	TRBV11-3	.	CASSLDLETQYF	TGTGCCAGCAGCTTAGATCTTGAGACCCAGTACTTC
TRBD1	TRBJ1-4	TRBV28	.	CASSFGTGLNEKLFF	TGTGCCAGCAGTTTTGGGACAGGTTTAAATGAAAAACTGTTTTTT
TRBD1	TRBJ2-7	TRBV30	.	CAWSVDGGQGYEQYF	TGTGCCTGGAGTGTAGATGGGGGACAGGGTTACGAGCAGTACTTC
.	TRBJ1-2	TRBV2	.	CASNEIQAAGYTF	TGTGCCAGCAATGAGATACAGGCAGCTGGCTACACCTTC
.	TRBJ1-1	TRBV10-3	once	CAITGTLYTEAFF	TGTGCCATCACCGGGACACTTTACACTGAAGCTTTCTTT
.	TRBJ1-5	TRBV7-9	.	CASSFVYQGLERHQPQHF	TGTGCCAGCAGCTTTGTATACCAGGGTTTGGAACGACATCAGCCCCAGCATTTT
.	TRBJ2-3	TRBV12-3/TRBV12-4	.	CASIQGNTDTQYF	TGTGCCAGCATACAGGGAAACACAGATACGCAGTATTTT
.	TRBJ2-7	TRBV7-9	.	CASSHLGTQGVRNEQYF	TGTGCCAGCAGCCACCTTGGCACACAGGGAGTTAGGAACGAGCAGTACTTC
TRBD1	TRBJ1-4	TRBV19	.	CASSIDRLGTANEKLFF	TGTGCCAGTAGTATAGATCGGCTGGGGACAGCTAATGAAAAACTGTTTTTT
.	TRBJ1-1	TRBV28	.	CASSPRVGNTEAFF	TGTGCCAGCAGTCCCCGAGTTGGGAACACTGAAGCTTTCTTT
TRBD1	TRBJ2-7	TRBV4-2	.	CASSQFRQGAVEQYF	TGTGCCAGCAGCCAATTTCGACAGGGGGCGGTCGAGCAGTACTTC
TRBD2	TRBJ2-1	TRBV7-3	.	CASSPGTSGYNEQFF	TGTGCCAGCAGCCCCGGGACTAGCGGCTACAATGAGCAGTTCTTC
.	TRBJ1-6	TRBV11-2	.	CASRPGGYSPLHF	TGTGCCAGCCGCCCGGGGGGGTATTCACCCCTCCACTTT
.	TRBJ1-5	TRBV5-4	.	CASSLGLDQPQHF	TGTGCCAGCAGCCTAGGATTGGATCAGCCCCAGCATTTT
.	TRBJ1-5	TRBV12-3/TRBV12-4	.	CASSPDISPQHF	TGTGCCAGCAGTCCCGACATCTCTCCCCAGCATTTT
TRBD2	TRBJ2-3	TRBV10-3	.	CAISGYTSGSTDTQYF	TGTGCCATCAGTGGATATACTAGCGGGAGCACAGATACGCAGTATTTT
.	TRBJ2-1	TRBV18	.	CASPITSGNHNEQFF	TGTGCCAGTCCGATCACGTCCGGGAATCACAATGAGCAGTTCTTC
TRBD2	TRBJ2-2	TRBV15	.	CATSREPGSGPSNTGELFF	TGTGCCACCAGCAGAGAGCCGGGTAGCGGGCCGTCGAACACCGGGGAGCTGTTTTTT
.	TRBJ1-5	TRBV28	.	CASSASQPQHF	TGTGCCAGCAGCGCTAGCCAGCCCCAGCATTTT
.	TRBJ2-2	TRBV5-1	.	CASSLGEVGELFF	TGCGCCAGCAGCTTGGGAGAGGTCGGGGAGCTGTTTTTT
TRBD1	TRBJ1-1	TRBV6-5	few	CASSTLTGGNTEAFF	TGTGCCAGCAGTACACTAACAGGGGGGAACACTGAAGCTTTCTTT
.	TRBJ1-3	TRBV11-2	.	CASSLAFGVGNTIYF	TGTGCCAGCAGCTTAGCCTTTGGAGTGGGAAACACCATATATTTT
TRBD1	TRBJ1-2	TRBV6-4	few	CASSDGTGANFRYGYTF	TGTGCCAGCAGTGACGGAACAGGGGCCAACTTCCGCTATGGCTACACCTTC
.	TRBJ1-1	TRBV28	few	CASSLMARGLNTEAFF	TGTGCCAGCAGTTTAATGGCCAGGGGATTAAACACTGAAGCTTTCTTT
TRBD1	TRBJ1-6	TRBV18	.	CASSPPGQGISPLHF	TGTGCCAGCTCACCTCCGGGACAGGGAATTTCACCCCTCCACTTT
.	TRBJ1-4	TRBV7-2	.	CASRNSGGGSVEKLFF	TGTGCCAGCAGAAATTCGGGGGGCGGTAGTGTTGAAAAACTGTTTTTT
TRBD1	TRBJ2-5	TRBV6-5	.	CASSSTTGLVGTQYF	TGTGCCAGCAGTTCTACGACAGGGCTCGTGGGGACCCAGTACTTC
TRBD1	TRBJ1-1	TRBV6-2/TRBV6-3	.	CASSRTRQGDGVTEAFF	TGTGCCAGCAGCCGTACTAGGCAGGGGGATGGAGTGACTGAAGCTTTCTTT
.	TRBJ2-7	TRBV4-1	.	CASSPRRVGHEQYF	TGCGCCAGCAGCCCGAGGCGGGTTGGCCACGAGCAGTACTTC
.	TRBJ2-7	TRBV29-1	.	CSVDVGSAYEQYF	TGCAGCGTTGATGTCGGGAGCGCCTACGAGCAGTACTTC
.	TRBJ2-7	TRBV12-3/TRBV12-4	.	CASSLYAAGEQYF	TGTGCCAGCAGCTTATACGCTGCGGGGGAGCAGTACTTC
TRBD1	TRBJ1-2	TRBV3-1/TRBV3-2	few	CASSPRDRRRDGYTF	TGTGCCAGCAGCCCACGGGACAGGAGAAGGGACGGCTACACCTTC
TRBD1	TRBJ2-5	TRBV5-1	once	CASSLDRVRETQYF	TGCGCCAGCAGCTTAGACAGGGTTAGGGAGACCCAGTACTTC
.	TRBJ2-7	TRBV2	few	CASKEMMGQYSYEQYF	TGTGCCAGCAAGGAAATGATGGGACAATACTCCTACGAGCAGTACTTC
.	TRBJ2-1	TRBV4-1	.	CASSPEGWNPYNEQFF	TGCGCCAGCAGCCCTGAGGGCTGGAATCCATACAATGAGCAGTTCTTC
.	TRBJ1-3	TRBV9	few	CASSPTLSGNTIYF	TGTGCCAGCAGCCCAACTTTATCGGGAAACACCATATATTTT
TRBD2	TRBJ2-1	TRBV15	.	CATSQTSGRYNEQFF	TGTGCCACCAGTCAAACTAGCGGGAGGTACAATGAGCAGTTCTTC
TRBD2	TRBJ2-1	TRBV19	.	CASSTGGPHEQFF	TGTGCCAGTAGTACGGGAGGGCCACATGAGCAGTTCTTC
.	TRBJ2-3	TRBV5-1	once	CASSLGSLDTQYF	TGCGCCAGCAGCTTGGGTTCGTTGGATACGCAGTATTTT
TRBD2	TRBJ2-1	TRBV27	.	CASSLTSPPRGEQFF	TGTGCCAGCAGTCTGACTAGCCCCCCTAGGGGTGAGCAGTTCTTC
TRBD2	TRBJ2-3	TRBV15	.	CATSRVASGSTDTQYF	TGTGCCACCAGCAGAGTGGCTAGCGGTAGCACAGATACGCAGTATTTT
TRBD2	TRBJ2-3	TRBV7-3	.	CASSQIAGGDTDTQYF	TGTGCCAGCAGCCAAATAGCGGGGGGAGACACAGATACGCAGTATTTT
.	TRBJ1-5	TRBV2	.	CASRRQYQPQHF	TGTGCCAGCAGGAGACAGTATCAGCCCCAGCATTTT
.	TRBJ2-5	TRBV6-5	.	CASREPHTLQETQYF	TGTGCCAGCAGGGAGCCACATACACTTCAAGAGACCCAGTACTTC
.	TRBJ1-3	TRBV5-6	.	CASSFGGIGNTIYF	TGTGCCAGCAGCTTCGGGGGAATTGGAAACACCATATATTTT
TRBD1	TRBJ2-7	TRBV7-8	.	CASSSGTARVWEQYF	TGTGCCAGCAGCTCCGGGACAGCTCGGGTGTGGGAGCAGTACTTC